These 15 T cell receptor beta chains originate from one sample sequenced in a study of T cell repertoires in cytomegalovirus infection. Their antigen targets remain unknown. TCRdb fed the reads into MiXCR, producing one record per CDR3 protein. The data contain tens of thousands of distinct CDR3 sequences, 20% of them singletons. This material consisted of CD8+ T cells from cultured PBMCs, taken from culture after CMV antigen stimulation. All receptors come from a human donor in good health (CMV status not recorded). Some clones in this sample may be carry-over from other donors' samples.

The V call is TRBV10-3, the J call TRBJ2-1; 11 bases align to TRBD1. CDR1 and CDR2 (germline): ENHRY, SYGVKD. The ends lost 0 bases at V and 3 bases at J; junction bases unmatched: 1. This CDR3 has 16 residues. CDR3: CAISESGQGVYNEQFF. In DNA form, the CDR3 reads TGTGCCATCAGTGAGTCGGGACAGGGGGTCTACAATGAGCAGTTCTTC.

The rearrangement joins TRBV10-3 to TRBJ2-2, with a weak D call TRBD1 (6 bases). The CDR3 is made up of 16 amino acids. Germline lookup yields CDR1 ENHRY and CDR2 SYGVKD. V was pared by 3 bases and J by 3 bases, with 14 bases between. The DNA for the CDR3 is TGTGCCATCAGTGACCTCTGGGACACTCACACCGGGGAGCTGTTTTTT. It codes for CAISDLWDTHTGELFF.

The chain recombines TRBV7-9 with TRBJ1-4; a weak D match, TRBD1 (5 bases). V was clipped by 2 bases and J by 3 bases, with 13 bases between them. Germline lookup yields CDR1 SEHNR and CDR2 FQNEAQ (reference sequence). The CDR3 covers 16 residues. CDR3 bases: TGTGCCAGCAGCTTACCCGGGGCGCAGGCTAATGAAAAACTGTTTTTT. This translates into CASSLPGAQANEKLFF.

The chain employs TRBV7-2 and TRBJ2-1, with TRBD1 matching 7 bases. This CDR3 comprises 14 residues. Unmatched junction bases numbered 7, after V lost 5 bases and J lost 6 bases. Germline V lookup: CDR1 SGHTA, CDR2 FQGNSA. The DNA for the CDR3 is TGTGCCAGCAGCCGAACCAACAGGGGCAATGAGCAGTTCTTC. Protein: CASSRTNRGNEQFF.

This chain joins TRBV11-3 and TRBJ2-3, with a weak D call TRBD2 (6 bases). The CDR3 loop spans 15 amino acids. Trimming shortened V by 6 bases and J by 1 base, and 14 bases separated the two germline ends. Germline CDR1 is SGHNT and CDR2 is YENEEA. CDR3 amino acids: CASSPRWGGTDTQYF. DNA for the CDR3: TGTGCCAGCAGTCCTCGTTGGGGGGGCACAGATACGCAGTATTTT. Full variable domain (rest looked up from reference TRBV11-3 and TRBJ2-3): EAGVVQSPRYKIIEKKQPVAFWCNPISGHNTLYWYLQNLGQGPELLIRYENEEAVDDSQLPKDRFSAERLKGVDSTLKIQPAELGDSAVYLCASSPRWGGTDTQYFGPGTRLTVL.

This clonotype occurred a few times. V gene TRBV6-1 combines with J gene TRBJ1-2; no clear D gene. Germline V gene data show CDR1 as MNHNS and CDR2 as SASEGT. V shed 6 bases and J shed 7 bases, with 12 bases lying between them. The length of the CDR3 is 12 residues. CDR3 DNA sequence: TGTGCCAGCAGCCTACGGAGGTTTGGCTACACCTTC. Translating gives CASSLRRFGYTF.

The chain links TRBV4-1 to TRBJ1-6; weak D call: TRBD1 (5 bases). The germline V gene encodes CDR1 MGHRA and CDR2 YSYEKL. The CDR3 extends over 15 amino acids. V was trimmed by 1 base and J by 8 bases, leaving 12 bases between them. The CDR3 reads CASSQGDLVYSPLHF. In nucleotides, the CDR3 is TGCGCCAGCAGCCAAGGGGACCTCGTATATTCACCCCTCCACTTT.

The chain joins TRBV11-2 to TRBJ2-1; D is perhaps TRBD2 (6 bases). CDR1 SGHAT and CDR2 FQNNGV come from the germline V gene. Trimming stripped 3 bases from V and 7 bases from J, with 31 bases between. The CDR3 is 20 amino acids. The DNA of the CDR3 is TGTGCCAGCAGCTTGTTAAGGTATGGAGGGAATGGCCCTTTGGAGAATGAGCAGTTCTTC. Its translation: CASSLLRYGGNGPLENEQFF.

This clonotype was observed a handful of times. The V call is TRBV6-2 or TRBV6-3, the J call TRBJ2-5; no clear D gene. The V end was cut by 10 bases, the J end by 5 bases, with 8 bases between. The CDR3 covers 10 residues. Germline V CDR1 and CDR2: MNHEY, SVGEGT. In nucleotides, the CDR3 is TGTGCCACCTTGGGGGAGACCCAGTACTTC. This codes for CATLGETQYF.

This rearrangement joins TRBV27 to TRBJ2-1; D is uncertain. This CDR3 has 12 amino acids. The germline V and J ends were trimmed by 1 base and 14 bases, with 12 bases remaining between them. Germline-derived CDR1 and CDR2 are MNHEY and SMNVEV (reference sequence). This CDR3 is CASSLYDGEKFF. DNA for the CDR3: TGTGCCAGCAGTTTATATGACGGCGAAAAGTTCTTC.

The chain carries TRBV7-2 and TRBJ1-1, with no clear D. Per germline, CDR1 SGHTA and CDR2 FQGNSA. Between the trimmed V and J ends, which lost 5 bases and 0 bases, there was a span of 7 bases. The length of the CDR3 is 13 residues. The CDR3 sequence is CASSATVNTEAFF. The CDR3 DNA follows: TGTGCCAGCAGCGCCACAGTGAACACTGAAGCTTTCTTT.

The rearrangement joins TRBV7-9 to TRBJ1-2; 9 bases map to TRBD1. Per germline, CDR1 SEHNR and CDR2 FQNEAQ (reference sequence). V dropped 3 bases and J dropped 3; count of bases not matched to a gene: 8. This CDR3 spans 16 amino acids. CDR3 amino acids: CASSFNRGRRDYGYTF. Here the CDR3 DNA reads TGTGCCAGCAGCTTTAACAGGGGGCGAAGAGACTATGGCTACACCTTC.

This clonotype was detected only a few times. The chain uses TRBV7-2 and TRBJ1-1; D gene ambiguous. V lost 1 base to trimming and J lost 2 bases, with 5 bases between them. Germline-derived CDR1 and CDR2 are SGHTA and FQGNSA. This CDR3 has 13 residues. The CDR3 here is CASSLVANTEAFF. As DNA, the CDR3 is TGTGCCAGCAGCTTAGTGGCAAACACTGAAGCTTTCTTT.

This clonotype came up a few times. V and J are TRBV7-9 and TRBJ1-2; D is unclear. Germline loops: CDR1 SEHNR, CDR2 FQNEAQ (reference sequence). The V end lost 5 bases, the J end lost 3 bases, and 13 bases lay between the germline ends. CDR3 length: 14 amino acids. In nucleotides, the CDR3 is TGTGCCAGCAGCGCTGAGTGGGTGGACTATGGCTACACCTTC. Protein product: CASSAEWVDYGYTF.

This clonotype was observed a handful of times. J is TRBJ1-2 and V is TRBV9; D might be TRBD1 (6 bases). Germline V gene sequence: CDR1 SGDLS, CDR2 YYNGEE. V lost 5 bases and J lost 0, with 14 bases in between. The CDR3 is 15 residues long. CDR3 sequence reads: CASSTTGTTNYGYTF. The CDR3 nucleotides are TGTGCCAGCAGTACTACCGGGACAACTAACTATGGCTACACCTTC. The full variable domain, its missing parts supplied by reference TRBV9 and TRBJ1-2, is DSGVTQTPKHLITATGQRVTLRCSPRSGDLSVYWYQQSLDQGLQFLIQYYNGEERAKGNILERFSAQQFPDLHSELNLSSLELGDSALYFCASSTTGTTNYGYTFGSGTRLTVV.